This T cell receptor beta chain originates from a study of shared clonotypes between healthy human individuals. V lost 4 bases to trimming and J lost 1 base, with 7 bases between them. CDR3 length: 13 residues. Germline V gene lookup returns CDR1 SGHTA and CDR2 FQGNSA. Replicate PCRs run on sorted subsets employed around 200 ng DNA, some 33,000 T cell genomes. Profiling relied on immunoSEQ multiplex PCR, and the TCRdb table lists in-frame clones only, not all of them. This table holds about 1 million clones, 60% to 80% found once. Concerning this clone itself: The antigen remains unidentified.

Study-wide findings and caveats: The study found lower generation probabilities in non-shared clonotypes than in those shared by all four donors. For naive CD4 cells, approximately 4.8% of clonotypes were shared across four donors.

What was sequenced was memory CD4+ T cells sorted from blood. Subset here: CD45RA-negative fraction. This chain uses TRBV7-2 with TRBJ1-1; unclear D gene. This sequence originates from a man aged 18 to 30 in good health. The CDR3 coding sequence is TGTGCCAGCAGCTCGGACTCGAACACTGAAGCTTTCTTT. Protein sequence: CASSSDSNTEAFF.